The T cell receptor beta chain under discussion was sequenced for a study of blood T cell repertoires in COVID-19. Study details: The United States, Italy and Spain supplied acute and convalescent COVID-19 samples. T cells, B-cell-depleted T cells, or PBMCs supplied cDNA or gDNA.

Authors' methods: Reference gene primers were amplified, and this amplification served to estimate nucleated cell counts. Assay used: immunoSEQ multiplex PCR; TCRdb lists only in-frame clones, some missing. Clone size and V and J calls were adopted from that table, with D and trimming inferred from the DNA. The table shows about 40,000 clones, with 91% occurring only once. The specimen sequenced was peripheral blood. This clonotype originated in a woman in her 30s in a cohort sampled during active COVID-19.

The DNA for the CDR3 is TGTGCCAGCAGCTTGGGCCGGGACTACCTATTCCAAGAGACCCAGTACTTC. The encoded protein is CASSLGRDYLFQETQYF. The V call is TRBV5-6, the J call TRBJ2-5, with 7 bases matching TRBD2. Trimming removed 0 bases from V and 1 base from J; junction bases left unmatched: 9. The CDR3 loop spans 17 amino acids. Germline V lookup: CDR1 SGHDT, CDR2 YYEEEE.